The 30 T cell receptor beta chains below all came from one sample that was sequenced in a study of blood T cell repertoires in COVID-19. Sequenced by immunoSEQ multiplex PCR; TCRdb stores in-frame clones only, minus some. This table has 150,000 to 200,000 clones, approximately 80% appearing once. The sequenced material came from PBMCs or T cells enriched from blood (not recorded which). These receptors all come from a man aged 40-55 years who had recovered from COVID-19.

This clone was seen more than once but under ten times. This sequence joins TRBV7-3 and TRBJ2-1, with 10 bases aligning to TRBD2. The CDR3 consists of 15 residues. Germline trimming cut 5 bases from V and 8 bases from J; bases unmatched to any gene: 9. From germline, CDR1 is SGHTA and CDR2 FQGTGA. The CDR3 nucleotides read TGTGCCAGCAGCAATCGGCTAGCGGGAGCCGATGAGCAGTTCTTC. It is translated as CASSNRLAGADEQFF.

The CDR3 region is CASSGENYGYTF. CDR3 sequence (DNA): TGTGCCAGCAGCGGAGAGAACTATGGCTACACCTTC. The rearrangement links TRBV9 to TRBJ1-2; D uncertain. Deletions cut 3 bases from V and 2 bases from J, with 5 bases between. The CDR3 is made up of 12 amino acids. Per the germline V gene, CDR1 is SGDLS and CDR2 is YYNGEE.

Only one count was recorded for this clone. This chain uses TRBV5-1 with TRBJ2-2; a possible D gene is TRBD2 (5 bases). The CDR3 loop spans 16 amino acids. V dropped 7 bases and J dropped 3 bases, with 19 bases sitting between them. Germline lookup yields CDR1 SGHRS and CDR2 YFSETQ. For the CDR3, the DNA is TGCGCCAGCGGCCTCCGGGATCAGCTTGACACCGGGGAGCTGTTTTTT. Residues: CASGLRDQLDTGELFF. Full variable domain (remainder filled in from reference TRBV5-1 and TRBJ2-2): KAGVTQTPRYLIKTRGQQVTLSCSPISGHRSVSWYQQTPGQGLQFLFEYFSETQRNKGNFPGRFSGRQFSNSRSEMNVSTLELGDSALYLCASGLRDQLDTGELFFGEGSRLTVL.

In DNA form, the CDR3 reads TGTGCCAGCAGCGTAGGGCAGATGAACACTGAAGCTTTCTTT. This sequence encodes CASSVGQMNTEAFF. This chain uses TRBV9 with TRBJ1-1; D gene unclear. The V end was cut by 0 bases, the J end by 0 bases, with 6 bases between. Germline CDR1 reads SGDLS; CDR2 reads YYNGEE. This CDR3 spans 14 amino acids.

The rearrangement joins TRBV7-8 to TRBJ1-1; 7 bases align to TRBD1. Germline CDR1 reads SGHVS; CDR2 reads FQNEAQ. The CDR3 runs to 13 residues. V trimming: 6 bases; J trimming: 2 bases; junction bases outside the gene matches: 3. The CDR3 reads CASSTGVNTEAFF. CDR3 coding DNA: TGTGCCAGCAGTACAGGGGTAAACACTGAAGCTTTCTTT.

This clone was detected once. The chain couples TRBV7-2 to TRBJ2-7; 9 bases map to TRBD2. V gave up 1 base and J gave up 2 bases; unmatched junction bases: 3. Germline values: CDR1 SGHTA, CDR2 FQGNSA. The CDR3 extends over 15 amino acids. The CDR3 sequence: CASSLGGGRAYEQYV. CDR3 coding DNA: TGTGCCAGCAGCTTAGGAGGCGGGAGGGCCTACGAGCAGTACGTC.

The chain links TRBV18 to TRBJ2-1; D unclear. The V gene's germline CDR1 is KGHSH and CDR2 LQKENI. V gave up 0 bases and J gave up 7 bases, with 7 bases separating them. The CDR3 length is 13 residues. The CDR3 sequence: CASSPPSLNEQFF. The CDR3 DNA sequence: TGTGCCAGCTCACCACCGAGCTTGAATGAGCAGTTCTTC.

The V gene is TRBV19, the J gene TRBJ1-4; D is perhaps TRBD1 (6 bases). The CDR3 length is 16 residues. Per germline, CDR1 LNHDA and CDR2 SQIVND (reference sequence). V shed 7 bases and J shed 0 bases, with 15 bases lying between them. This CDR3 reads CASIKDSLTTNEKLFF. CDR3 bases: TGTGCCAGTATCAAGGACAGCCTTACAACTAATGAAAAACTGTTTTTT.

V and J are TRBV19 and TRBJ1-2, with D possibly matching TRBD1 (5 bases). CDR3 size: 14 residues. V was pared by 7 bases and J by 2 bases, with 14 bases between. CDR1 and CDR2 from the germline V gene are LNHDA and SQIVND (reference sequence). The CDR3 region has the DNA TGTGCCAGTAACGGTCCAGGGCCCAACTATGGCTACACCTTC. Translating gives CASNGPGPNYGYTF.

V gene TRBV7-2 combines with J gene TRBJ1-1; the D is unclear. V gave up 4 bases and J gave up 4 bases, with 13 bases separating them. CDR1 is SGHTA, CDR2 FQGNSA, per germline. The CDR3 extends over 14 amino acids. CDR3 sequence reads: CASSSGLQGTEAFF. The CDR3, as DNA: TGTGCCAGCAGCTCCGGACTTCAAGGCACTGAAGCTTTCTTT. The whole variable domain, filled in from reference TRBV7-2 and TRBJ1-1, reads GAGVSQSPSNKVTEKGKDVELRCDPISGHTALYWYRQSLGQGLEFLIYFQGNSAPDKSGLPSDRFSAERTGGSVSTLTIQRTQQEDSAVYLCASSSGLQGTEAFFGQGTRLTVV.

This clone showed up just once. This chain uses TRBV27 with TRBJ1-4; tentative D call: TRBD1 (6 bases). Germline-derived CDR1 and CDR2 are MNHEY and SMNVEV (reference sequence). The V end was cut by 5 bases, the J end by 3 bases, with 16 bases between. CDR3 length equals 16 residues. Here the CDR3 DNA reads TGTGCCAGCAGTGAACAGGGAGAGGCGGCTAATGAAAAACTGTTTTTT. It is translated as CASSEQGEAANEKLFF.

This clone was seen only once. V and J are TRBV7-3 and TRBJ2-2, with TRBD2 matching 12 bases. The CDR3 has 17 amino acids. The V and J ends lost 5 bases and 4 bases, in that order; junction bases with no gene match: 8. Germline CDR1 and CDR2: SGHTA and FQGTGA. The CDR3 reads CASSPDGLAGFTGELFF. Here the CDR3 DNA reads TGTGCCAGCAGCCCTGATGGACTAGCGGGATTCACCGGGGAGCTGTTTTTT.

The rearrangement links TRBV2 to TRBJ2-2; possible D gene TRBD2, 6 bases. V was pared by 2 bases and J by 0 bases, with 10 bases between. CDR1 SNHLY and CDR2 FYNNEI come from the germline V gene. The CDR3 extends over 16 amino acids. The DNA of the CDR3 is TGTGCCAGCAGTGAACCCAGCGGGTCGAACACCGGGGAGCTGTTTTTT. Translated, it gives CASSEPSGSNTGELFF.

V is TRBV5-4 and J is TRBJ2-7; TRBD2 agrees at 13 bases. After removal of 0 bases from V and 3 bases from J, the junction contained 6 bases not matched to a gene. Germline CDR1 is SGHNT and CDR2 is YYREEE (reference sequence). This CDR3 spans 17 amino acids. The DNA for the CDR3 is TGTGCCAGCAGCTTGGGGGGACTAGCGGGACTGAACTACGAGCAGTACTTC. It encodes CASSLGGLAGLNYEQYF.

The rearrangement uses TRBV3-1 (or the pseudogene TRBV3-2) and TRBJ2-1, with 12 bases that match TRBD2. Germline V gene sequence: CDR1 LGHDT, CDR2 YNNKEL (reference sequence). The CDR3 has 16 residues. The V gene end was trimmed by 3 bases and the J gene end by 9 bases; junction bases not matched to a gene: 9. The CDR3 here is CASSQTTSGRYGEQFF. DNA for the CDR3: TGTGCCAGCAGCCAGACAACTAGCGGGAGGTACGGTGAGCAGTTCTTC.

The genes are TRBV29-1 and TRBJ1-2, with D uncertain. Trimming took 7 bases from V and 3 from J, leaving 12 bases between them. The CDR3 spans 12 residues. The germline CDR1 and CDR2 sequences are SQVTM and ANQGSEA. The CDR3: CSAEAGYYGYTF. In nucleotides, the CDR3 is TGCAGCGCCGAGGCGGGGTACTATGGCTACACCTTC.

The genes are TRBV6-5 and TRBJ2-1, with 8 nucleotides matching TRBD2. V dropped 2 bases and J dropped 6; count of bases not matched to a gene: 9. From germline, CDR1 is MNHEY and CDR2 SVGAGI. This CDR3 spans 16 amino acids. CDR3 sequence (DNA): TGTGCCAGCAGTTACGGAAGCGGGAGAGGTTCCAATGAGCAGTTCTTC. It encodes CASSYGSGRGSNEQFF.

As regards this clone: A read error may produce the germline difference seen at one junction end. The chain employs TRBV7-7 and TRBJ2-1, with 9 bases identical to TRBD1. Per the germline V gene, CDR1 is SSHAT and CDR2 is FNYEAQ (reference sequence). The CDR3 contains 15 residues. Here the CDR3 reads CASSLGWGQGHEQFF. CDR3 DNA: TGTGCTAGCAGCTTAGGGTGGGGACAGGGCCATGAGCAGTTCTTC. Combining the CDR3 with reference TRBV7-7 and TRBJ2-1 gives the whole variable domain GAGVSQSPRYKVTKRGQDVTLRCDPISSHATLYWYQQALGQGPEFLTYFNYEAQPDKSGLPSDRFSAERPEGSISTLTIQRTEQRDSAMYRCASSLGWGQGHEQFFGPGTRLTVL.

This chain uses TRBV7-2 with TRBJ1-4, with 8 bases identical to TRBD1. Germline CDR1 is SGHTA and CDR2 is FQGNSA. The ends lost 5 bases at V and 12 bases at J; junction bases unmatched: 14. CDR3 length equals 15 residues. The CDR3 DNA sequence: TGTGCCAGCAGCAGTTCAGGGGGCGGCCTAACCGAACTGTTTTTT. It translates to CASSSSGGGLTELFF.

The chain carries TRBV24-1 and TRBJ1-5; 8 bases align to TRBD1. Looked up from germline, CDR1 is KGHDR and CDR2 is SFDVKD. The V and J ends lost 5 bases and 2 bases, in that order; junction bases with no gene match: 4. This CDR3 is 15 amino acids long. Here the CDR3 DNA reads TGTGCCACCAGTGGGGTACAGGGGGGCAATCAGCCCCAGCATTTT. Translation: CATSGVQGGNQPQHF.

CDR3 DNA: TGCGCCAGCAGCTTGTCCGGGGGGAGCACAGATACGCAGTATTTT. This gives the protein CASSLSGGSTDTQYF. V gene TRBV5-1 combines with J gene TRBJ2-3, with 7 bases fitting TRBD2. The CDR3 is 15 amino acids. Germline V gives CDR1 SGHRS, CDR2 YFSETQ. The V and J ends lost 1 base and 0 bases, in that order; junction bases with no gene match: 2. The full variable domain, with the rest looked up from reference TRBV5-1 and TRBJ2-3, is KAGVTQTPRYLIKTRGQQVTLSCSPISGHRSVSWYQQTPGQGLQFLFEYFSETQRNKGNFPGRFSGRQFSNSRSEMNVSTLELGDSALYLCASSLSGGSTDTQYFGPGTRLTVL.

This clone came up once. The CDR3 coding sequence is TGTGCCAGCAGTGTTGGTAGGGGAACTAATGAAAAACTGTTTTTT. It is translated as CASSVGRGTNEKLFF. This chain connects TRBV2 to TRBJ1-4; a weak D match, TRBD1 (5 bases). Trimming took off 4 bases at V and 1 base at J, with 10 bases between the two ends. From germline, CDR1 is SNHLY and CDR2 FYNNEI. The CDR3 consists of 15 residues.

The J gene is TRBJ2-1, the V gene TRBV7-2; 14 nucleotides agree with TRBD2. CDR3 length: 15 residues. V shed 5 bases and J 7 bases; nucleotides not matched to a gene: 4. The V gene's germline CDR1 is SGHTA and CDR2 FQGNSA. CDR3 region: CASSLRTSGGNEQFF. CDR3 nucleotide sequence: TGTGCCAGCAGCCTGCGGACTAGCGGGGGGAATGAGCAGTTCTTC.

CDR3 DNA sequence: TGTGCCAGCAGCTTAGCGGTAGTTAGCACAGATACGCAGTATTTT. Its protein is CASSLAVVSTDTQYF. The chain employs TRBV7-2 and TRBJ2-3; D uncertain. The CDR3 runs to 15 residues. The V gene's germline CDR1 is SGHTA and CDR2 FQGNSA. The ends were cut back, 0 bases at V and 0 bases at J, with 7 bases in the middle.

The chain combines TRBV19 with TRBJ1-2; D gene ambiguous. CDR1 is LNHDA, CDR2 SQIVND, per germline (reference sequence). Between the trimmed V and J ends, which lost 7 bases and 4 bases, there was a span of 19 bases. The CDR3 contains 15 residues. The CDR3 DNA follows: TGTGCCAGTACCCCCATAGACGGGAACCTCTATGGCTACACCTTC. Encoded protein: CASTPIDGNLYGYTF.

The chain carries TRBV4-3 and TRBJ2-7; 7 positions agree with TRBD2. The CDR3 contains 15 residues. The V and J ends lost 4 bases and 1 base, in that order; junction bases with no gene match: 7. The germline V gene has CDR1 LGHNA and CDR2 YSLEER. CDR3 loop: CASSPQASGSYEQYF. Here the CDR3 DNA reads TGCGCCAGCAGCCCCCAGGCTAGCGGATCCTACGAGCAGTACTTC.

This clone was seen just once. This rearrangement joins TRBV7-2 to TRBJ2-1; 11 bases agree with TRBD2. The CDR3 contains 18 residues. CDR1 and CDR2 from the germline V gene are SGHTA and FQGNSA. V trimming: 5 bases; J trimming: 1 base; junction bases outside the gene matches: 10. In nucleotides, the CDR3 is TGTGCCAGCAGCCTTCCGGGACTAGCGGCCAAATCCTACAATGAGCAGTTCTTC. Amino acids: CASSLPGLAAKSYNEQFF.

V is TRBV7-2 and J is TRBJ1-1, with 10 bases that match TRBD1. Germline loops: CDR1 SGHTA, CDR2 FQGNSA. The CDR3 spans 17 residues. With V trimmed by 8 bases and J by 4 bases, 16 bases remained unmatched. The CDR3: CASWQIRDRGWSTEAFF. CDR3 in DNA: TGTGCCAGCTGGCAAATACGGGACAGGGGTTGGAGCACTGAAGCTTTCTTT. The whole variable domain, remainder taken from reference TRBV7-2 and TRBJ1-1, is GAGVSQSPSNKVTEKGKDVELRCDPISGHTALYWYRQSLGQGLEFLIYFQGNSAPDKSGLPSDRFSAERTGGSVSTLTIQRTQQEDSAVYLCASWQIRDRGWSTEAFFGQGTRLTVV.

The rearrangement joins TRBV19 to TRBJ2-6; 7 bases map to TRBD1. This CDR3 is 15 amino acids long. V was clipped by 10 bases and J by 2 bases; unmatched bases: 8. Per germline, CDR1 LNHDA and CDR2 SQIVND (reference sequence). The CDR3 is CATDRADAGANVLTF. The CDR3 coding sequence is TGTGCCACCGACAGGGCAGACGCTGGGGCCAACGTCCTGACTTTC.

The gene calls are TRBV24-1 and TRBJ2-3, with D possibly being TRBD1 (6 bases). CDR1 and CDR2 from the germline V gene are KGHDR and SFDVKD. V was pared by 0 bases and J by 6 bases, with 12 bases between. The CDR3 loop spans 15 amino acids. The CDR3 DNA reads as TGTGCCACCAGTGATTTGCCGGCAGGGGACGATACGCAGTATTTT. It is translated as CATSDLPAGDDTQYF.